The next 16 T cell receptor beta chains were all read from a single sample in a study of blood T cell repertoires in COVID-19. Sequencing used immunoSEQ multiplex PCR; TCRdb keeps in-frame clones, though not all of them. The table lists about 100,000 clones, 80% to 95% of them singletons. The specimen sequenced was peripheral blood. The receptor set was obtained from a man aged 70 or older with acute or convalescent COVID-19.

This rearrangement joins TRBV19 to TRBJ2-7, with no clear D. Trimming cost V 5 bases and J 7 bases, with 12 bases left between them. CDR1 LNHDA and CDR2 SQIVND come from the germline V gene (reference sequence). There are 12 residues in the CDR3. CDR3 in DNA: TGTGCCAGTAGTCCGACACCCTTGGAGCAGTACTTC. It is translated as CASSPTPLEQYF.

V usage is TRBV4-2 and J usage is TRBJ2-1; maybe TRBD2 (5 bases). CDR1 is LGHNA, CDR2 YNFKEQ, per germline. This CDR3 has 17 residues. Trimming took off 4 bases at V and 0 bases at J, with 16 bases between the two ends. The CDR3 DNA reads TGTGCCAGCAGCCTCCTTGGGAGCTCGAGCTCCTACAATGAGCAGTTCTTC. This encodes CASSLLGSSSSYNEQFF.

V usage is TRBV18 and J usage is TRBJ2-7; tentatively, D is TRBD2 (5 bases). This CDR3 is 14 amino acids long. Germline CDR1 and CDR2: KGHSH and LQKENI. V lost 0 bases and J 3 bases, leaving 9 bases between the germline ends. The CDR3 sequence: CASSPPSGNYEQYF. Here the CDR3 DNA reads TGTGCCAGCTCACCACCGTCGGGGAACTACGAGCAGTACTTC. Full variable domain (remainder filled in from reference TRBV18 and TRBJ2-7): NAGVMQNPRHLVRRRGQEARLRCSPMKGHSHVYWYRQLPEEGLKFMVYLQKENIIDESGMPKERFSAEFPKEGPSILRIQQVVRGDSAAYFCASSPPSGNYEQYFGPGTRLTVT.

V usage is TRBV10-3 and J usage is TRBJ2-1; TRBD2 might be the D (6 bases). The CDR3 consists of 12 residues. V shed 3 bases and J shed 10 bases, with 10 bases lying between them. CDR1 ENHRY and CDR2 SYGVKD come from the germline V gene. CDR3 amino acids: CAISESLAEQFF. The CDR3 coding sequence is TGTGCCATCAGTGAAAGTCTAGCGGAGCAGTTCTTC.

This rearrangement joins TRBV5-1 to TRBJ1-2; D ambiguous. Germline CDR1 is SGHRS and CDR2 is YFSETQ. The CDR3 runs to 15 residues. V was pared by 4 bases and J by 4 bases, with 17 bases between. CDR3 region: CASSPEKVLSYGYTF. The CDR3 bases are TGCGCCAGCAGCCCGGAGAAAGTGCTGAGCTATGGCTACACCTTC.

This chain uses TRBV3-1 (or the pseudogene TRBV3-2) with TRBJ1-6; the D gene is possibly TRBD1 (5 bases). Trimming removed 4 bases from V and 8 bases from J, with 18 bases in between. Germline V lookup: CDR1 LGHDT, CDR2 YNNKEL (reference sequence). The CDR3 is made up of 16 amino acids. CDR3 loop: CASSRRGVGGYSPLHF. In DNA form, the CDR3 reads TGTGCCAGCAGCCGAAGAGGGGTCGGGGGGTATTCACCCCTCCACTTT.

V and J are TRBV27 and TRBJ2-3; 8 positions agree with TRBD2. V trimming: 2 bases; J trimming: 3 bases; junction bases outside the gene matches: 4. Germline loops: CDR1 MNHEY, CDR2 SMNVEV (reference sequence). This CDR3 spans 15 amino acids. The CDR3 loop reads CASSLREGLTDTQYF. CDR3 nucleotide sequence: TGTGCCAGCAGTTTACGGGAGGGCCTGACAGATACGCAGTATTTT.

The J gene is TRBJ2-3, the V gene TRBV19; TRBD1 aligns across 8 bases. From germline, CDR1 is LNHDA and CDR2 SQIVND (reference sequence). The J segment lost 15 bases and the V segment lost 5 bases, leaving 7 bases of the junction unmatched. The CDR3 runs to 11 residues. The CDR3 region is CASSVRDRPYF. CDR3 DNA: TGTGCCAGTAGTGTCCGGGACAGGCCCTATTTT.

The J gene is TRBJ2-5, the V gene TRBV24-1, with D perhaps TRBD1 (6 bases). The CDR3 has 14 amino acids. The germline V gene encodes CDR1 KGHDR and CDR2 SFDVKD. Trimming pared 1 base from V and 2 bases from J, leaving 7 bases between. The CDR3 nucleotides read TGTGCCACCAGTGATTTAGACAGGCAAGAGACCCAGTACTTC. This gives the protein CATSDLDRQETQYF.

This chain links TRBV24-1 with TRBJ2-1; TRBD2 is a possible D gene (6 bases). CDR1 and CDR2 from the germline V gene are KGHDR and SFDVKD. With 3 bases removed from V and 11 bases from J, the gap between germline ends came to 10 bases. This CDR3 comprises 12 residues. CDR3 in DNA: TGTGCCACCAGTGATCCTCTAGCGCAGCAGTTCTTC. Translation: CATSDPLAQQFF.

The chain uses TRBV6-5 and TRBJ1-2; 9 nucleotides line up with TRBD1. Germline loops: CDR1 MNHEY, CDR2 SVGAGI. The CDR3 totals 15 residues. The V and J ends lost 2 bases and 7 bases, in that order; junction bases with no gene match: 8. The CDR3 coding sequence is TGTGCCAGCAGTTACCGAGCGGACAGGGGTGGTGGCTACACCTTC. It specifies CASSYRADRGGGYTF.

The chain carries TRBV29-1 and TRBJ1-2; D might be TRBD1 (6 bases). The CDR3 is 14 amino acids. Trimming removed 1 base from V and 6 bases from J, with 15 bases in between. CDR1 and CDR2 (germline): SQVTM, ANQGSEA. The CDR3 here is CSVEGGGGLDGYTF. Written as DNA, the CDR3 is TGCAGCGTTGAAGGAGGGGGGGGCTTGGATGGCTACACCTTC. The full variable domain, rest sourced from reference TRBV29-1 and TRBJ1-2, is SAVISQKPSRDICQRGTSLTIQCQVDSQVTMMFWYRQQPGQSLTLIATANQGSEATYESGFVIDKFPISRPNLTFSTLTVSNMSPEDSSIYLCSVEGGGGLDGYTFGSGTRLTVV.

This chain connects TRBV18 to TRBJ1-2; a possible D gene is TRBD1 (5 bases). The V and J ends lost 6 bases and 0 bases respectively, with 11 bases between them. CDR1 and CDR2 from the germline V gene are KGHSH and LQKENI. This CDR3 region has 14 residues. The CDR3 reads CASSGGVPNYGYTF. CDR3 in DNA: TGTGCCAGCTCCGGAGGGGTCCCTAACTATGGCTACACCTTC.

The chain joins TRBV24-1 to TRBJ2-3; 9 bases line up with TRBD1. Losses at the gene ends were 3 bases for V and 1 base for J; bases not matched to a gene: 4. The CDR3 is made up of 16 amino acids. CDR1 and CDR2 (germline): KGHDR, SFDVKD. This CDR3 is CATSDPRDRGTDTQYF. CDR3 coding DNA: TGTGCCACCAGTGATCCCCGGGACAGGGGCACAGATACGCAGTATTTT.

V usage is TRBV20-1 and J usage is TRBJ2-7; D is possibly TRBD1 (5 bases). V lost 6 bases to trimming and J lost 3 bases, with 9 bases between them. The CDR3 has 11 residues. Germline V gives CDR1 DFQATT, CDR2 SNEGSKA (reference sequence). The CDR3 DNA follows: TGCAGTGCCCACGACAGCTACGAGCAGTACTTC. Protein sequence: CSAHDSYEQYF.

V usage is TRBV7-8 and J usage is TRBJ2-7; D is possibly TRBD2 (5 bases). From germline, CDR1 is SGHVS and CDR2 FQNEAQ. This CDR3 has 11 residues. V dropped 3 bases and J dropped 10 bases, with 10 bases sitting between them. Here the CDR3 reads CASSLMEEQYF. Here the CDR3 DNA reads TGTGCCAGCAGCTTGATGGAGGAACAGTACTTC.